This TCR beta chain was recorded in a study of shared clonotypes between healthy human individuals. Unsorted PBMC replicate PCRs drew on 300 ng DNA, representing approximately 31,000 T cell genomes. Sequencing used immunoSEQ multiplex PCR; TCRdb keeps in-frame clones, though not all of them. The table lists about 450,000 clones, 70% to 80% of them singletons. CDR3 length equals 14 residues. CDR1 SGDLS and CDR2 YYNGEE come from the germline V gene. V shed 4 bases and J 7 bases; nucleotides not matched to a gene: 6. Recent vaccinations or acute infections were absent in the healthy HIV-negative adult donors.

The sample consisted of PBMCs. V and J are TRBV9 and TRBJ2-2; 8 bases are shared with TRBD2. This TCR was recovered from a woman aged 40 to 50 in good health. Some clones in this sample may be carry-over from other donors' samples. The DNA for the CDR3 is TGTGCCAGCAGCAGCAGCGGGAGAGGCGGGGAGCTGTTTTTT. This encodes CASSSSGRGGELFF. The whole variable domain, filled in from reference TRBV9 and TRBJ2-2, reads DSGVTQTPKHLITATGQRVTLRCSPRSGDLSVYWYQQSLDQGLQFLIQYYNGEERAKGNILERFSAQQFPDLHSELNLSSLELGDSALYFCASSSSGRGGELFFGEGSRLTVL.